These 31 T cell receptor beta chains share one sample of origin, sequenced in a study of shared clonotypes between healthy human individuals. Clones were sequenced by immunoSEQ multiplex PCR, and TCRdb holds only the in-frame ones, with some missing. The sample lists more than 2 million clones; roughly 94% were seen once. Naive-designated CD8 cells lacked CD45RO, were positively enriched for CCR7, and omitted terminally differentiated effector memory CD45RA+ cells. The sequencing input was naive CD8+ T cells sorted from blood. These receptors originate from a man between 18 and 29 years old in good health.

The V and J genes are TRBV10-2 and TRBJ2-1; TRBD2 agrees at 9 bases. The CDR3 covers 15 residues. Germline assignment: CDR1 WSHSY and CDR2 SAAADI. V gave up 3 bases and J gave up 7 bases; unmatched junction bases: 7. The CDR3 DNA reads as TGCGCCAGCAGTGATTTGGCTAGCGGGGCTAATGAGCAGTTCTTC. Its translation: CASSDLASGANEQFF.

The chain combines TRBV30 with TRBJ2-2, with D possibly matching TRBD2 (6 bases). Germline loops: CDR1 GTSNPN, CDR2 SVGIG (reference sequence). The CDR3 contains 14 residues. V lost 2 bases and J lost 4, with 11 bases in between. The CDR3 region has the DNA TGTGCCTGGAGTCAACTAGCAGGCACCGGGGAGCTGTTTTTT. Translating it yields CAWSQLAGTGELFF.

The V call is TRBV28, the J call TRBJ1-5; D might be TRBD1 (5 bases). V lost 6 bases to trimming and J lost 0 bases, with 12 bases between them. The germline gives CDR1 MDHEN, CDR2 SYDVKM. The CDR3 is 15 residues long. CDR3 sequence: CASRKGRNSNQPQHF. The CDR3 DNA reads TGTGCCAGCAGGAAGGGACGTAATAGCAATCAGCCCCAGCATTTT.

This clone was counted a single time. CDR3 bases: TGTGCCAGCAGTTTAGGGACTTGGGCCTACGAGCAGTACTTC. Translation gives CASSLGTWAYEQYF. This rearrangement joins TRBV27 to TRBJ2-7; tentative D call: TRBD2 (6 bases). With 2 bases removed from V and 2 bases from J, the gap between germline ends came to 10 bases. Germline V gives CDR1 MNHEY, CDR2 SMNVEV (reference sequence). This CDR3 comprises 14 residues.

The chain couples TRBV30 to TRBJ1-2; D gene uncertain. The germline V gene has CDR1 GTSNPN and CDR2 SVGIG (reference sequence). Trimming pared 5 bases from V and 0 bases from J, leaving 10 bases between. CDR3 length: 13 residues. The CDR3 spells CAWADGTNYGYTF. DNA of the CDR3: TGTGCCTGGGCGGATGGGACTAACTATGGCTACACCTTC.

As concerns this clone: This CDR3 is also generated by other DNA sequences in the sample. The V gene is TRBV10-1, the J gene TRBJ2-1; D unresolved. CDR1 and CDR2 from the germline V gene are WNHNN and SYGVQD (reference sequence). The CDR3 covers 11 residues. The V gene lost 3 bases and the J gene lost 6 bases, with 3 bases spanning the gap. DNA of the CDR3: TGCGCCAGCAGTGAAGGCAATGAGCAGTTCTTC. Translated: CASSEGNEQFF.

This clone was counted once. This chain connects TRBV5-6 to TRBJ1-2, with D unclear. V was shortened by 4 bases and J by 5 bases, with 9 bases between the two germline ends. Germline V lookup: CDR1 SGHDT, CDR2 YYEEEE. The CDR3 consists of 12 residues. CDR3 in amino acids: CASSADGYGYTF. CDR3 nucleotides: TGTGCCAGCAGCGCGGACGGATATGGCTACACCTTC.

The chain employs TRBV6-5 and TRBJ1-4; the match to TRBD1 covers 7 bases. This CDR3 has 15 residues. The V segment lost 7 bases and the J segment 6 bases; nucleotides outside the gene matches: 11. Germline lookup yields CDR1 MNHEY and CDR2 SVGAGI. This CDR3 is CASKTSGGDHEKLFF. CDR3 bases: TGTGCCAGCAAGACTTCAGGGGGGGACCATGAAAAACTGTTTTTT.

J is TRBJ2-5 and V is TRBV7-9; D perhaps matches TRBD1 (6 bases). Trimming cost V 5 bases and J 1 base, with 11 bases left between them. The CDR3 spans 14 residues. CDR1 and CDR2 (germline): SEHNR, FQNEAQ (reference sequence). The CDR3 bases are TGTGCCAGCAGCACCTCAGGGGTCCAAGAGACCCAGTACTTC. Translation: CASSTSGVQETQYF.

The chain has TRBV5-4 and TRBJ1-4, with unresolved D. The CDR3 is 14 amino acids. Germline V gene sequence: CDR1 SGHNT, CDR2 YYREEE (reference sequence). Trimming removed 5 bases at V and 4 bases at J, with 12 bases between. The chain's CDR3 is CASRRDTDNEKLFF. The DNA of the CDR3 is TGTGCCAGCAGGAGAGACACCGATAATGAAAAACTGTTTTTT.

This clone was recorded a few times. CDR3 DNA sequence: TGTGCCAGCAGACAGGGACCAACCCTCCCCAATAATTCACCCCTCCACTTT. It is translated as CASRQGPTLPNNSPLHF. The V and J genes are TRBV9 and TRBJ1-6; a weak D match, TRBD1 (6 bases). The V and J ends lost 5 bases and 5 bases respectively, with 20 bases between them. Germline CDR1 and CDR2: SGDLS and YYNGEE. The CDR3 runs 17 residues. Using reference TRBV9 and TRBJ1-6 for the parts outside the CDR3, the full variable domain is DSGVTQTPKHLITATGQRVTLRCSPRSGDLSVYWYQQSLDQGLQFLIQYYNGEERAKGNILERFSAQQFPDLHSELNLSSLELGDSALYFCASRQGPTLPNNSPLHFGNGTRLTVT.

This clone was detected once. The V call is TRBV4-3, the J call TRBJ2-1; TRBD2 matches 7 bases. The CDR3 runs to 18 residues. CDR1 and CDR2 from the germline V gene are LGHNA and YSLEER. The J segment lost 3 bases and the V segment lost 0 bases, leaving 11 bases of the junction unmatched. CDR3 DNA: TGCGCCAGCAGCCAAGAAGAAATTGGGCTAGCGGACTACAATGAGCAGTTCTTC. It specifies CASSQEEIGLADYNEQFF.

CDR3 sequence reads: CASSYSGPLNYEQYF. CDR3 DNA: TGTGCCAGCAGTTATTCGGGTCCCCTTAACTACGAGCAGTACTTC. This sequence joins TRBV6-5 and TRBJ2-7, with D uncertain. The V gene's germline CDR1 is MNHEY and CDR2 SVGAGI. This CDR3 has 15 amino acids. Trimming removed 3 bases at V and 3 bases at J, with 15 bases between.

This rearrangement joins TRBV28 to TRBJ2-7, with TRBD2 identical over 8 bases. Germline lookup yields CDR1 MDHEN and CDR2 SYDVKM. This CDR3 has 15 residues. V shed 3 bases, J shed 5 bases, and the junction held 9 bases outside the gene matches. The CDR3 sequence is CASSFGLALFDEQYF. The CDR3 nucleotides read TGTGCCAGCAGTTTCGGACTAGCTCTTTTCGACGAGCAGTACTTC.

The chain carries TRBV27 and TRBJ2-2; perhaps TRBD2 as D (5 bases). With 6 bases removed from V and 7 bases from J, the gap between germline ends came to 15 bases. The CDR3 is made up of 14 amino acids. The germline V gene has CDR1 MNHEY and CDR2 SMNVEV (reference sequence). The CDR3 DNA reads TGTGCCAGCAGGCGACGGGAAATCTTCGGGGAGCTGTTTTTT. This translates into CASRRREIFGELFF.

Here the CDR3 DNA reads TGTGCCAGCAGCTCTACTCAATACAATGAGCAGTTCTTC. It yields the protein CASSSTQYNEQFF. The V and J genes are TRBV13 and TRBJ2-1; D not resolved. V was clipped by 4 bases and J by 4 bases, with 8 bases between them. The CDR3 has 13 residues. Per germline, CDR1 PRHDT and CDR2 FYEKMQ (reference sequence).

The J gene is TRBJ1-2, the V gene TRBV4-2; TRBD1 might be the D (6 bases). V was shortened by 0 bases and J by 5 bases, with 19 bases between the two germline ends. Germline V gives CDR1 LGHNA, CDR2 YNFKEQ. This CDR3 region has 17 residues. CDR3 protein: CASSQEGGSGLSYGYTF. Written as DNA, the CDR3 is TGTGCCAGCAGCCAAGAGGGGGGCTCGGGATTGTCTTATGGCTACACCTTC.

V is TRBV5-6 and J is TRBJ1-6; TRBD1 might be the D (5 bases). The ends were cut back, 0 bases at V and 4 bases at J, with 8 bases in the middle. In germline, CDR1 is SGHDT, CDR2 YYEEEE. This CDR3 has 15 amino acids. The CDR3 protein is CASSLVGTYNSPLHF. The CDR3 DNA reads TGTGCCAGCAGCTTGGTAGGGACTTATAATTCACCCCTCCACTTT. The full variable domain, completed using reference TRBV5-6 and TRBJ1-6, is DAGVTQSPTHLIKTRGQQVTLRCSPKSGHDTVSWYQQALGQGPQFIFQYYEEEERQRGNFPDRFSGHQFPNYSSELNVNALLLGDSALYLCASSLVGTYNSPLHFGNGTRLTVT.

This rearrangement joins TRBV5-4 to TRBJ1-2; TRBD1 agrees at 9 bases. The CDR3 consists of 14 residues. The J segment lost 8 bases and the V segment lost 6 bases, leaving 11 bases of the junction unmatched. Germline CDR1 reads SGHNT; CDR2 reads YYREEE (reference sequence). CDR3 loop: CASNPGTGLEGYTF. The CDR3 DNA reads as TGTGCCAGCAATCCCGGGACAGGGCTGGAGGGCTACACCTTC.

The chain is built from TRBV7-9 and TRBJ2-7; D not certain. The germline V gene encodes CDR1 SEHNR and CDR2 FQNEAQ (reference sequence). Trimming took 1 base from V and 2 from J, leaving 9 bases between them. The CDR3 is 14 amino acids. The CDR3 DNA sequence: TGTGCCAGCAGCTTAGGATCAGGAACCTACGAGCAGTACTTC. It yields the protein CASSLGSGTYEQYF.

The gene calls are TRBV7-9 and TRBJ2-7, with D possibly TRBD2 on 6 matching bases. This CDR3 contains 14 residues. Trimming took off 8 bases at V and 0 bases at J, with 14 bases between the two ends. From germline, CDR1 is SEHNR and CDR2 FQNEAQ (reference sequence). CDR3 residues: CASAPPGSSYEQYF. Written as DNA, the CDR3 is TGTGCCAGCGCCCCGCCCGGGAGCTCCTACGAGCAGTACTTC.

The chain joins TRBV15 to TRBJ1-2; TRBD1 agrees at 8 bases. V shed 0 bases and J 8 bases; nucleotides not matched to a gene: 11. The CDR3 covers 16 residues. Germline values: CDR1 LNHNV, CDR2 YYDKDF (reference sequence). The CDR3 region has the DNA TGTGCCACCAGCAGAGACGCTGGACAGGGAACGGGAGGCTACACCTTC. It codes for CATSRDAGQGTGGYTF.

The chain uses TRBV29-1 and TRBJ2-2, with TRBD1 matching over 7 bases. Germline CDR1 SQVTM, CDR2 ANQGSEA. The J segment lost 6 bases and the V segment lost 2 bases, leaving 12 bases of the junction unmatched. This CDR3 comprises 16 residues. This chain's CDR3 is CSVEREIKGAAGELFF. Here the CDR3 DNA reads TGCAGCGTTGAAAGGGAAATAAAGGGGGCGGCCGGGGAGCTGTTTTTT.

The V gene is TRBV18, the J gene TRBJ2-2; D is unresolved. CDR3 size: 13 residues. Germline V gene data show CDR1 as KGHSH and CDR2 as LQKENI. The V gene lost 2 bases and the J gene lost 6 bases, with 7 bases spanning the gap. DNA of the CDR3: TGTGCCAGCTCACCAGAGCCCGCCGGGGAGCTGTTTTTT. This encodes CASSPEPAGELFF.

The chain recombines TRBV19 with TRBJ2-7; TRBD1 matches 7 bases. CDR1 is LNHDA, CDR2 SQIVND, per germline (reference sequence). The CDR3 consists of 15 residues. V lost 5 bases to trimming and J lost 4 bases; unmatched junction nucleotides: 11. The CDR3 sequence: CASSFDRASLYEQYF. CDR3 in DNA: TGTGCCAGTAGTTTCGACAGGGCTTCTTTGTACGAGCAGTACTTC.

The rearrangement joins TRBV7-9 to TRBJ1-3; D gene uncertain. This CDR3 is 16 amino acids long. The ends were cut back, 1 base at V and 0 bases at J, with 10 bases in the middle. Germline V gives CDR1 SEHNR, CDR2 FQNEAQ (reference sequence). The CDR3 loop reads CASSLGPTSSGNTIYF. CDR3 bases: TGTGCCAGCAGCTTAGGGCCGACGAGCTCTGGAAACACCATATATTTT.

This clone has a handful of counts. The CDR3 spells CSVDKPINYGYTF. The CDR3 nucleotides are TGCAGCGTTGATAAGCCGATCAACTATGGCTACACCTTC. The genes are TRBV29-1 and TRBJ1-2, with unresolved D. Trimming left V 3 bases short and J 2 bases short, with 10 bases between. This CDR3 comprises 13 residues. Germline V gives CDR1 SQVTM, CDR2 ANQGSEA.

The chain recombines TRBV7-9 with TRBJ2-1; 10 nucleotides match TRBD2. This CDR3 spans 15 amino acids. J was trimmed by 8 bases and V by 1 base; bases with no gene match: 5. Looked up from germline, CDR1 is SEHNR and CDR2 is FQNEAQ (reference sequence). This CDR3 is CASSLGLAGAYEQFF. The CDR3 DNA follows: TGTGCCAGCAGCTTAGGGCTAGCGGGAGCATATGAGCAGTTCTTC.

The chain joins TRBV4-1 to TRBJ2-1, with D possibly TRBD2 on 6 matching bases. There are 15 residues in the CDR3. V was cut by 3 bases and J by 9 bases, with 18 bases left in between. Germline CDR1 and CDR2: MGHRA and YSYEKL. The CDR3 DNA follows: TGCGCCAGCAGCCAGTCTTCCGCTTTGGGGGGTGAGCAGTTCTTC. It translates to CASSQSSALGGEQFF.

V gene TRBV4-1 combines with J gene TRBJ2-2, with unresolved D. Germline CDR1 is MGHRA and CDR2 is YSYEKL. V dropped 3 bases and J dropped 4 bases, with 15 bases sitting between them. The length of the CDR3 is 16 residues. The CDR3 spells CASSHASDLGTGELFF. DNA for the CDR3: TGCGCCAGCAGCCATGCTAGTGATTTAGGCACCGGGGAGCTGTTTTTT.

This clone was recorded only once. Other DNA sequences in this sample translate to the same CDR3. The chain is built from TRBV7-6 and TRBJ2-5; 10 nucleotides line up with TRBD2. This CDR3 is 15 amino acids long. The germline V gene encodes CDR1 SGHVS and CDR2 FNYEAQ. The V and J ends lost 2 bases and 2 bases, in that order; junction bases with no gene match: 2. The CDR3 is CASSLLAGGQETQYF. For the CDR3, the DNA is TGTGCCAGCAGCTTATTAGCGGGAGGACAAGAGACCCAGTACTTC.